This T cell receptor beta chain was captured by sequencing in a study of blood T cell repertoires in COVID-19. Turning to the study itself: There were acute and convalescent COVID-19 samples, and they came from the United States, Italy and Spain.

Using immunoSEQ multiplex PCR, the repertoire was profiled, and TCRdb retains in-frame clones only, with some absent. The sample yields about 180,000 clones, about 91% seen once. The CDR3 sequence is 15 residues long. Germline CDR1 and CDR2: SNHLY and FYNNEI. V shed 5 bases, J shed 9 bases, and the junction held 8 bases outside the gene matches. The V and J genes are TRBV2 and TRBJ2-1; 12 bases are shared with TRBD2. Sequencing used peripheral blood. The sequence came from a woman under 40 with acute or convalescent COVID-19. The CDR3 DNA sequence: TGTGCCAGCAGTTATTACCGGACTAGCGGGACTGAGCAGTTCTTC. Translated: CASSYYRTSGTEQFF.